Below, 18 T cell receptor beta chains from the same sample are listed, as sequenced in a study of post-analysis software for immune sequencing data. Notes on the study in general: The study found TRBV5-6, TRBV5-1 and TRBV20-1 among several TRBV segments more frequent in patients than controls.

Their specific antigens are unknown. The TCR beta cDNA libraries contained unique molecular identifiers. Each CDR3 protein is one row after TCRdb ran MiXCR on the PCR reads. Of hundreds of thousands of distinct CDR3 sequences detected, 59% appear once; the ten largest clones hold around 10%. Material for sequencing was blood. The receptors shown here come from a girl between 2 and 10 years old with multiple sclerosis.

The V and J genes are TRBV30 and TRBJ1-5; no clear D gene. Trimming shortened V by 0 bases and J by 0 bases, and 3 bases separated the two germline ends. From germline, CDR1 is GTSNPN and CDR2 SVGIG (reference sequence). CDR3 length: 13 residues. CDR3 residues: CAWSVLSNQPQHF. For the CDR3, the DNA is TGTGCCTGGAGTGTACTTAGCAATCAGCCCCAGCATTTT. Together with reference TRBV30 and TRBJ1-5, the CDR3 gives the full variable domain: SQTIHQWPATLVQPVGSPLSLECTVEGTSNPNLYWYRQAAGRGLQLLFYSVGIGQISSEVPQNLSASRPQDRQFILSSKKLLLSDSGFYLCAWSVLSNQPQHFGDGTRLSIL.

The chain uses TRBV4-2 and TRBJ2-4, with D hard to call. The CDR3 consists of 16 residues. Germline assignment: CDR1 LGHNA and CDR2 YNFKEQ. Deletions cut 1 base from V and 2 bases from J, with 12 bases between. The CDR3 nucleotides read TGTGCCAGCAGCCAAGGGACCCTAAAAACCAAAAACATTCAGTACTTC. It encodes CASSQGTLKTKNIQYF.

The chain employs TRBV27 and TRBJ1-2, with D tentatively TRBD1 (6 bases). The V and J ends lost 4 bases and 3 bases respectively, with 12 bases between them. Germline V CDR1 and CDR2: MNHEY, SMNVEV (reference sequence). The CDR3 runs 14 residues. The CDR3, as DNA: TGTGCCAGCAGTTCAACAGGGTTTCACTATGGCTACACCTTC. Its protein is CASSSTGFHYGYTF.

DNA of the CDR3: TGTGCCAGCGATCCGGGCGGAGGGAAGGATGAGCAGTTCTTC. Its protein is CASDPGGGKDEQFF. This chain joins TRBV6-6 and TRBJ2-1; tentative D call: TRBD2 (6 bases). CDR3 length equals 14 residues. Germline CDR1 is MNHNY and CDR2 is SVGAGI (reference sequence). Trimming took 8 bases from V and 8 from J, leaving 19 bases between them.

The chain employs TRBV20-1 and TRBJ1-6; 7 bases fit TRBD1. With 0 bases clipped from V and 7 bases from J, the junction kept 6 bases outside the gene matches. The CDR3 has 15 amino acids. Germline CDR1 is DFQATT and CDR2 is SNEGSKA (reference sequence). Here the CDR3 reads CSARDTTGTNSPLHF. CDR3 sequence (DNA): TGCAGTGCTAGAGATACGACAGGGACGAATTCACCCCTCCACTTT.

This chain uses TRBV4-1 with TRBJ2-1, with no clear D. Trimming left V 0 bases short and J 1 base short, with 16 bases between. Germline CDR1 is MGHRA and CDR2 is YSYEKL. This CDR3 is built from 18 residues. The CDR3 DNA reads TGCGCCAGCAGCCAAGATTTCTGGAGCAGGTCATCCTACAATGAGCAGTTCTTC. This sequence encodes CASSQDFWSRSSYNEQFF.

The table lists this clonotype with a few counts. The rearrangement joins TRBV5-1 to TRBJ2-4, with D possibly being TRBD1 (6 bases). V lost 0 bases and J lost 2, with 12 bases in between. Germline-derived CDR1 and CDR2 are SGHRS and YFSETQ. This CDR3 has 16 residues. The CDR3, as DNA: TGCGCCAGCAGCTTGGTGTTAGGGGGAACCAAAAACATTCAGTACTTC. Protein: CASSLVLGGTKNIQYF.

The CDR3 coding sequence is TGTGCTTGTTTAAGCGGGGGGGCAAGGGCGGAGGAGACCCAGTACTTC. This sequence encodes CACLSGGARAEETQYF. The chain joins TRBV6-1 to TRBJ2-5, with 10 bases fitting TRBD2. This CDR3 is 16 amino acids long. CDR1 is MNHNS, CDR2 SASEGT, per germline.

V and J are TRBV7-2 and TRBJ1-2; TRBD1 matches at 7 bases. Trimming took 5 bases from V and 2 from J; bases not matched to a gene: 11. The CDR3 totals 16 residues. Germline CDR1 SGHTA, CDR2 FQGNSA. The CDR3 DNA is TGTGCCAGCAGCCGATTCACAGGGGAGGTAAACTATGGCTACACCTTC. It encodes CASSRFTGEVNYGYTF.

The rearrangement joins TRBV4-3 to TRBJ1-4; D possibly corresponds to TRBD1 (6 bases). CDR3 size: 18 residues. Germline CDR1 is LGHNA and CDR2 is YSLEER. V was pared by 4 bases and J by 0 bases, with 18 bases between. The CDR3 nucleotides read TGCGCCAGCAGCCCAGACTGGGATTACAGGGCAACTAATGAAAAACTGTTTTTT. Amino acids: CASSPDWDYRATNEKLFF.

The chain is built from TRBV29-1 and TRBJ1-1, with D perhaps matching TRBD1 (5 bases). The CDR3 totals 13 residues. Germline V gene lookup returns CDR1 SQVTM and CDR2 ANQGSEA. V gave up 5 bases and J gave up 1 base, with 11 bases separating them. The CDR3 bases are TGCAGCGTTCGGGCAGGGTCGAACACTGAAGCTTTCTTT. It codes for CSVRAGSNTEAFF.

The rearrangement joins TRBV7-2 to TRBJ2-1, with unresolved D. V was trimmed by 5 bases and J by 0 bases, leaving 11 bases between them. Germline CDR1 reads SGHTA; CDR2 reads FQGNSA. The CDR3 sequence is 15 residues long. CDR3 sequence (DNA): TGTGCCAGCAGCCTTGCGAGGCTCTCCTACAATGAGCAGTTCTTC. Its translation: CASSLARLSYNEQFF.

The rearrangement joins TRBV7-6 to TRBJ2-4, with 8 bases aligning to TRBD1. The CDR3 is made up of 16 amino acids. V lost 2 bases, J lost 5 bases, and 8 bases stayed unmatched. CDR1 and CDR2 from the germline V gene are SGHVS and FNYEAQ. The chain's CDR3 is CASSLRPTGGQNIQYF. The CDR3 DNA is TGTGCCAGCAGCTTAAGACCCACAGGGGGACAAAACATTCAGTACTTC.

The rearrangement uses TRBV5-1 and TRBJ2-3; 7 nucleotides align to TRBD2. The CDR3 has 15 residues. Per germline, CDR1 SGHRS and CDR2 YFSETQ. V was pared by 4 bases and J by 2 bases, with 7 bases of the junction left unmatched. As DNA, the CDR3 is TGCGCCAGCAGCCACGAGGGACTATCCACAGATACGCAGTATTTT. It codes for CASSHEGLSTDTQYF.

This clonotype turned up a few times. The genes are TRBV29-1 and TRBJ2-1; TRBD2 agrees at 8 bases. V was clipped by 7 bases and J by 6 bases; unmatched bases: 2. The CDR3 is 11 amino acids. CDR1 SQVTM and CDR2 ANQGSEA come from the germline V gene. The CDR3: CSGGLGNEQFF. The CDR3 DNA is TGCAGCGGGGGACTAGGCAATGAGCAGTTCTTC.

The V and J genes are TRBV3-1 and TRBJ2-2; 9 bases match TRBD2. There are 15 residues in the CDR3. Germline values: CDR1 LGHDT, CDR2 YNNKEL (reference sequence). With 10 bases clipped from V and 7 bases from J, the junction kept 13 bases outside the gene matches. The CDR3 region has the DNA TGTGCCACCATGCCCGGGACTAGCAATATCGGGGAGCTGTTTTTT. The encoded protein is CATMPGTSNIGELFF.

This chain links TRBV7-9 with TRBJ2-5; D ambiguous. Germline V lookup: CDR1 SEHNR, CDR2 FQNEAQ (reference sequence). V dropped 5 bases and J dropped 5 bases, with 15 bases sitting between them. CDR3 size: 14 residues. Here the CDR3 DNA reads TGTGCCAGCAGCCCTGGATTGAGGTCGGAGACCCAGTACTTC. Its translation: CASSPGLRSETQYF.

This clonotype was seen only a few times. The chain carries TRBV29-1 and TRBJ2-6; D possibly matches TRBD1 or TRBD2 (6 bases each). V was shortened by 5 bases and J by 2 bases, with 16 bases between the two germline ends. The V gene's germline CDR1 is SQVTM and CDR2 ANQGSEA. CDR3 size: 16 residues. CDR3 sequence: CSVREAGTTGANVLTF. As DNA, the CDR3 is TGCAGCGTTAGGGAGGCCGGGACAACTGGGGCCAACGTCCTGACTTTC.